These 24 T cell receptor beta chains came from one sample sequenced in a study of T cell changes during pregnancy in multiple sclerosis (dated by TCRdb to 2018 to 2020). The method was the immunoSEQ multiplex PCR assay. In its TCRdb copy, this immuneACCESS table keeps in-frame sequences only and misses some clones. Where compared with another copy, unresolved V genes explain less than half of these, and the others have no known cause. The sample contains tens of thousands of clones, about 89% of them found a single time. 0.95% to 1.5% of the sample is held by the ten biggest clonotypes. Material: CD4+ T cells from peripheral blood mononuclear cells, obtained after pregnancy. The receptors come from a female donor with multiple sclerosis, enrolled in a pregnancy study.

The CDR3 reads CASSLGGGVGADTQYF. The CDR3 DNA sequence: TGTGCCAGCAGCTTGGGTGGGGGCGTTGGGGCAGATACGCAGTATTTT. The chain uses TRBV5-6 and TRBJ2-3; possible D gene TRBD1, 6 bases. The CDR3 totals 16 residues. Trimming cost V 0 bases and J 4 bases, with 15 bases left between them. Germline lookup yields CDR1 SGHDT and CDR2 YYEEEE.

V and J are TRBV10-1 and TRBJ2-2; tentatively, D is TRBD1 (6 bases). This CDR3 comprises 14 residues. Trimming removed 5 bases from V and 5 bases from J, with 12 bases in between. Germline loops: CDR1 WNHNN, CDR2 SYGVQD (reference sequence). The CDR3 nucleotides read TGCGCCAGCAGTCAGGGGTTGTTAACCGGGGAGCTGTTTTTT. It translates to CASSQGLLTGELFF.

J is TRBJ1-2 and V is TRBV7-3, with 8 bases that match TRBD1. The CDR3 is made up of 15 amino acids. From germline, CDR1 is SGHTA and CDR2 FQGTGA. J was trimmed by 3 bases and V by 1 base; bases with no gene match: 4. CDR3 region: CASSLMGGQDYGYTF. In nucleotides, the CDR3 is TGTGCCAGCAGCTTAATGGGGGGACAGGACTATGGCTACACCTTC.

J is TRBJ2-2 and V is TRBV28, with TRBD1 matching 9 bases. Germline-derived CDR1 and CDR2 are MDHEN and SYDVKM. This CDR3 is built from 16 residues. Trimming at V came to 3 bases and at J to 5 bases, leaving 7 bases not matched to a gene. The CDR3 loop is CASSLGGTGLTGELFF. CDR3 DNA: TGTGCCAGCAGTTTGGGAGGGACAGGGTTGACCGGGGAGCTGTTTTTT.

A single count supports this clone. Here the CDR3 DNA reads TGTGCCAGCAGCTTAGGTCCATCCACAGATACGCAGTATTTT. Encoded protein: CASSLGPSTDTQYF. This chain links TRBV7-9 with TRBJ2-3; D remains ambiguous. The CDR3 runs to 14 residues. Per the germline V gene, CDR1 is SEHNR and CDR2 is FQNEAQ (reference sequence). V was pared by 1 base and J by 2 bases, with 7 bases between.

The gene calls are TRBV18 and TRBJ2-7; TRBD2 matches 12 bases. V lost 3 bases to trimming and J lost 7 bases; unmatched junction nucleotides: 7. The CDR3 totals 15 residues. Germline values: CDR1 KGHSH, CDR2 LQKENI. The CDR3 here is CASSPRTSGTEEQYF. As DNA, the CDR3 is TGTGCCAGCTCACCGAGGACTAGCGGGACTGAAGAGCAGTACTTC.

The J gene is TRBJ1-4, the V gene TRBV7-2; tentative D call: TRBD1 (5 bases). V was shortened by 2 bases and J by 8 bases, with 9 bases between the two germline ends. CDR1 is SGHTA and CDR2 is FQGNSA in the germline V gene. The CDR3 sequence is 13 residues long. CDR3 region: CASSLYQGEKLFF. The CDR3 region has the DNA TGTGCCAGCAGCTTATATCAGGGCGAAAAACTGTTTTTT. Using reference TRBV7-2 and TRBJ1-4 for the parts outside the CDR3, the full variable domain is GAGVSQSPSNKVTEKGKDVELRCDPISGHTALYWYRQSLGQGLEFLIYFQGNSAPDKSGLPSDRFSAERTGGSVSTLTIQRTQQEDSAVYLCASSLYQGEKLFFGSGTQLSVL.

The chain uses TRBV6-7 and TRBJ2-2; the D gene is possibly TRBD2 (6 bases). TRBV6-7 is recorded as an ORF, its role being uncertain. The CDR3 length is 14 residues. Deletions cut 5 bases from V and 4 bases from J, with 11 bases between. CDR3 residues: CASSPTSCTGELFF. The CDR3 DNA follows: TGTGCCAGCAGTCCGACTAGTTGCACCGGGGAGCTGTTTTTT.

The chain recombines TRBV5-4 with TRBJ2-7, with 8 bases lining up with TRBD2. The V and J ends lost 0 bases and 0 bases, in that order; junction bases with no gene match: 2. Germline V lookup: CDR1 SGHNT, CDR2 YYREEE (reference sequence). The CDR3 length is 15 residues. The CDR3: CASSLAGGPSYEQYF. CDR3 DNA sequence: TGTGCCAGCAGCTTGGCGGGAGGGCCCTCCTACGAGCAGTACTTC.

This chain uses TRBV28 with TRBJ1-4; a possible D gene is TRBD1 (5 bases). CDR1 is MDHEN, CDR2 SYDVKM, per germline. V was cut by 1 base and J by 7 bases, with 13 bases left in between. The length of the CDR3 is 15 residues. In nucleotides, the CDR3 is TGTGCCAGCAGTTTATCAGGCCCCGGGGGTGAAAAACTGTTTTTT. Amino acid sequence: CASSLSGPGGEKLFF.

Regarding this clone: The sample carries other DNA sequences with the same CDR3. CDR3 in DNA: TGTGCCAGCAGTAAGGGACAGGGGAGCTCTGGAAACACCATATATTTT. The encoded protein is CASSKGQGSSGNTIYF. The rearrangement uses TRBV25-1 and TRBJ1-3; TRBD1 aligns across 10 bases. V shed 5 bases, J shed 0 bases, and the junction held 4 bases outside the gene matches. The germline gives CDR1 MGHDK, CDR2 SYGVNS. The CDR3 is 16 residues long. Full variable domain (missing parts from reference TRBV25-1 and TRBJ1-3): EADIYQTPRYLVIGTGKKITLECSQTMGHDKMYWYQQDPGMELHLIHYSYGVNSTEKGDLSSESTVSRIRTEHFPLTLESARPSHTSQYLCASSKGQGSSGNTIYFGEGSWLTVV.

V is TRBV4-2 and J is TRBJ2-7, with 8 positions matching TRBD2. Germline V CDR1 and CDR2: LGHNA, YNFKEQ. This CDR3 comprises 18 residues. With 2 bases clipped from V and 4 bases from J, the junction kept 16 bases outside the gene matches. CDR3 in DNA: TGTGCCAGCAGCCAAAGGGCTGGGGGGAGCGGGAGCCAGTACGAGCAGTACTTC. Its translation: CASSQRAGGSGSQYEQYF.

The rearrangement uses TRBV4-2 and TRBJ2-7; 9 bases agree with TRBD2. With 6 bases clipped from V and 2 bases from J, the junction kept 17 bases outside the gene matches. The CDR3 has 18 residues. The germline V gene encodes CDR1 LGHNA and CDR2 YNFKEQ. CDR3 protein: CASSPSASLAGIPYEQYF. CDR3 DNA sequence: TGTGCCAGCAGTCCTAGCGCCAGCCTAGCGGGAATTCCCTACGAGCAGTACTTC.

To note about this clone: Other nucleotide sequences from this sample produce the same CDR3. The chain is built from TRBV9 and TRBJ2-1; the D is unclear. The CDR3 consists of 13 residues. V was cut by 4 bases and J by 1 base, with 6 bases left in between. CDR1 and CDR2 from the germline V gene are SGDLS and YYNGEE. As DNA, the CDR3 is TGTGCCAGCAGCCCCAGGTCCTACAATGAGCAGTTCTTC. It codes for CASSPRSYNEQFF.

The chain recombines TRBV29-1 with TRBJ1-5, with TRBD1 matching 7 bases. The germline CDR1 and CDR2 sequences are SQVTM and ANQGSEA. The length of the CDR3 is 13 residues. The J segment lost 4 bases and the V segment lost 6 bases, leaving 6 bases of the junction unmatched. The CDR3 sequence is CSVTTGNNQPQHF. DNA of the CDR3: TGCAGCGTCACGACAGGGAATAATCAGCCCCAGCATTTT.

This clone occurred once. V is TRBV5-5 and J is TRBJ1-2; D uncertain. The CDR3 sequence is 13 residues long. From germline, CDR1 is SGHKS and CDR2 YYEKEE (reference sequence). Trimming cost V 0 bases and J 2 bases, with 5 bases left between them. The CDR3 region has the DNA TGTGCCAGCAGCTTGGCAGGAAACTATGGCTACACCTTC. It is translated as CASSLAGNYGYTF.

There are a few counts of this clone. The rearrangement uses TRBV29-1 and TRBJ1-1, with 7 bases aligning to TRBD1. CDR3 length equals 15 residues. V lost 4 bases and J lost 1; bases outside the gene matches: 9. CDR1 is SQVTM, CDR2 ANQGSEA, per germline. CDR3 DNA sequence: TGCAGCGTTGGGGGGACAGTCTCACCGAACACTGAAGCTTTCTTT. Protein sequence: CSVGGTVSPNTEAFF. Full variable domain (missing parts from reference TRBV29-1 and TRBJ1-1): SAVISQKPSRDICQRGTSLTIQCQVDSQVTMMFWYRQQPGQSLTLIATANQGSEATYESGFVIDKFPISRPNLTFSTLTVSNMSPEDSSIYLCSVGGTVSPNTEAFFGQGTRLTVV.

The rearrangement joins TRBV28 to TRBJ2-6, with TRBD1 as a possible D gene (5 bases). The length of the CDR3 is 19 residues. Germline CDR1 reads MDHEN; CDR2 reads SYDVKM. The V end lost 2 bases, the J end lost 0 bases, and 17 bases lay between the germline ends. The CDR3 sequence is CASSLVVLGAASGANVLTF. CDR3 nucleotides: TGTGCCAGCAGTTTAGTCGTCTTAGGGGCGGCCTCTGGGGCCAACGTCCTGACTTTC.

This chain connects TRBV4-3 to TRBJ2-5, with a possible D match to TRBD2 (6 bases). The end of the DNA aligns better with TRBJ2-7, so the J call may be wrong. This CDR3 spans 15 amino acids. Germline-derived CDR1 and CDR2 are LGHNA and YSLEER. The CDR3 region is CASSFGSPGSYEQYF. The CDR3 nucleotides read TGCGCCAGCAGCTTCGGGAGCCCGGGATCCTACGAGCAGTACTTC.

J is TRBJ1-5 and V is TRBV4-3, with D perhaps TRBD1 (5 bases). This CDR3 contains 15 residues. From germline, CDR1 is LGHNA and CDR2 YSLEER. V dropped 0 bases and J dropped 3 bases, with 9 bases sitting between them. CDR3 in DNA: TGCGCCAGCAGCCAAGAGACAGCGTCCAATCAGCCCCAGCATTTT. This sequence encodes CASSQETASNQPQHF.

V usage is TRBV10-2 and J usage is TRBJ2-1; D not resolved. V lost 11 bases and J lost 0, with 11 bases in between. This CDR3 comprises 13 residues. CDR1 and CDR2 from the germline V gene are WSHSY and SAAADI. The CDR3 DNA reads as TGCGCCGCGTCTGAGAGCTCCTACAATGAGCAGTTCTTC. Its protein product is CAASESSYNEQFF.

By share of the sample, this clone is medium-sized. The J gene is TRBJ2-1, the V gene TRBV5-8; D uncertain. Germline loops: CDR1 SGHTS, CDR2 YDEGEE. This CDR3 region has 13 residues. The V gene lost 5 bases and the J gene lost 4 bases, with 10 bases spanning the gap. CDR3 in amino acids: CASRAIPYNEQFF. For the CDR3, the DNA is TGTGCCAGCAGAGCCATCCCGTACAATGAGCAGTTCTTC.

CDR3 DNA sequence: TGTGCTAGTGGTTTAAAGGCTGCAGAGGATAACTATGGCTACACCTTC. It codes for CASGLKAAEDNYGYTF. The genes are TRBV12-5 and TRBJ1-2; D is unresolved. This CDR3 is built from 16 residues. CDR1 LGHNT and CDR2 FRNRAP come from the germline V gene. Trimming removed 3 bases from V and 1 base from J, with 15 bases in between.

The CDR3 loop reads CASSKQGAPSGNTIYF. In DNA, the CDR3 is TGTGCCAGCAGCAAACAGGGGGCCCCCTCTGGAAACACCATATATTTT. The chain joins TRBV21-1 to TRBJ1-3; TRBD1 is taken as the D call from the table, unchecked against the DNA. TRBV21-1 is given as a pseudogene. The CDR3 has 16 amino acids.